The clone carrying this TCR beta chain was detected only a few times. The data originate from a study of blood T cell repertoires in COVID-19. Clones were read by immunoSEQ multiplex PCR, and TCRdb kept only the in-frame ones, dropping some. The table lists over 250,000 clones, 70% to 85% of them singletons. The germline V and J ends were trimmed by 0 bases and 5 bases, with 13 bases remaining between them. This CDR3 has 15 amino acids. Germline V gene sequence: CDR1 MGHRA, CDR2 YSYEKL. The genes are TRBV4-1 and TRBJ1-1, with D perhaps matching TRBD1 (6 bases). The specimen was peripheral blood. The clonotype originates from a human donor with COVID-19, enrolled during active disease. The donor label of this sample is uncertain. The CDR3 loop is CASSQDPQGRTEAFF. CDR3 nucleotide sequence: TGCGCCAGCAGCCAAGATCCGCAGGGGCGTACTGAAGCTTTCTTT.